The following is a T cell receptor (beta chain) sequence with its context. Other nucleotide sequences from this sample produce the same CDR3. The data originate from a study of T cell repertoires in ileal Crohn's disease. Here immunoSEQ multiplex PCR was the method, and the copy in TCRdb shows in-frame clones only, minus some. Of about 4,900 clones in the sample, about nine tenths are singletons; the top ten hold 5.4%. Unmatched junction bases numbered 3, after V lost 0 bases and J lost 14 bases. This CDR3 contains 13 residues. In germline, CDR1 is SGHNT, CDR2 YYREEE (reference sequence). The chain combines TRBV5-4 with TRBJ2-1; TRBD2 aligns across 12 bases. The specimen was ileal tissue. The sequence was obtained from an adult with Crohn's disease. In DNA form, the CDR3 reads TGTGCCAGCAGCTTGGTTCTAGCGGGGGGGGAGTTCTTC. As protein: CASSLVLAGGEFF.